The rows below give T cell receptor beta chains drawn from one sample of a study of cytomegalovirus exposure and HLA in healthy donors. Produced via immunoSEQ multiplex PCR; TCRdb's table is partial and in-frame only. The sample data list around 70,000 clones. Material: PBMCs. All receptors come from a female donor in good health and CMV-seropositive. CDR3s include the opening cysteine and the closing phenylalanine or tryptophan. A D gene is named only where the DNA matches it firmly.

J gene | D gene | V gene | CDR3 protein | CDR3 DNA
TRBJ2-3 | TRBD2 | TRBV5-1 | CASSILLAGDTDTQYF | TGCGCCAGCAGCATCCTCCTAGCGGGGGACACAGATACGCAGTATTTT
TRBJ2-5 | TRBD2 | TRBV19 | CASSMSGRGKTQYF | TGTGCCAGTAGTATGAGCGGGAGGGGGAAGACCCAGTACTTC
TRBJ1-5 | NA | TRBV19 | CASSIMRAFYSNQPQHF | TGTGCCAGTAGTATAATGAGGGCATTTTATAGCAATCAGCCCCAGCATTTT
TRBJ1-1 | TRBD1 | TRBV7-9 | CASSGGQMNTEAFF | TGTGCCAGCAGCGGGGGACAGATGAACACTGAAGCTTTCTTT
TRBJ2-2 | NA | TRBV5-1 | CASSLIPLSRGTGELFF | TGCGCCAGCAGCTTGATCCCGTTATCCAGAGGCACCGGGGAGCTGTTTTTT
TRBJ2-1 | NA | TRBV19 | CASSPGGGGSSYNEQFF | TGTGCCAGTAGTCCCGGGGGAGGAGGGAGTTCTTACAATGAGCAGTTCTTC
TRBJ1-2 | NA | TRBV11-3 | CASSLQGNGGYTF | TGTGCCAGCAGCTTACAGGGAAATGGAGGCTACACCTTC
TRBJ2-1 | TRBD2 | TRBV7-6 | CASSSGLADSYNEQFF | TGTGCCAGCAGCTCAGGACTAGCGGACTCCTACAATGAGCAGTTCTTC
TRBJ1-5 | TRBD1 | TRBV25-1 | CASSDPGTGNQPQHF | TGTGCCAGCAGTGACCCCGGGACAGGCAATCAGCCCCAGCATTTT
TRBJ1-1 | TRBD1 | TRBV11-1 | CASSTLTGGSEAFF | TGTGCCAGCAGCACCCTGACAGGGGGCAGTGAAGCTTTCTTT
TRBJ1-1 | NA | TRBV29-1 | CSVRILTEDTEAFF | TGCAGCGTTAGAATCTTGACAGAGGACACTGAAGCTTTCTTT
TRBJ1-2 | TRBD1 | TRBV11-2 | CASSLDEGTGTGYTF | TGTGCCAGCAGCTTAGACGAGGGGACAGGGACGGGCTACACCTTC
TRBJ1-2 | TRBD1 | TRBV27 | CASSLSPQGAGYTF | TGTGCCAGCAGTTTATCGCCCCAGGGGGCCGGCTACACCTTC
TRBJ1-2 | NA | TRBV6-1 | CASSDIAGSPYTF | TGTGCCAGCAGTGATATCGCCGGGTCTCCCTACACCTTC
TRBJ1-5 | TRBD1 | TRBV19 | CASIGDRRRNQPQHF | TGTGCCAGTATCGGGGACAGGCGACGCAATCAGCCCCAGCATTTT
TRBJ1-5 | TRBD1 | TRBV28 | CASNRGWQPQHF | TGTGCCAGCAACAGGGGCTGGCAGCCCCAGCATTTT
TRBJ1-5 | TRBD1 | TRBV19 | CASSTGDSRNQPQHF | TGTGCCAGTAGCACAGGGGATAGTCGCAATCAGCCCCAGCATTTT
TRBJ2-7 | NA | TRBV2 | CASNLIGGEQYF | TGTGCCAGCAATTTGATCGGGGGCGAGCAGTACTTC
TRBJ2-7 | NA | TRBV11-2 | CASSSLKDRAYEQYF | TGTGCCAGCAGCTCCCTGAAGGACAGAGCCTACGAGCAGTACTTC
TRBJ2-5 | TRBD2 | TRBV5-1 | CASSPPRGDQETQYF | TGCGCCAGCAGCCCCCCACGGGGGGACCAAGAGACCCAGTACTTC
TRBJ2-5 | NA | TRBV7-2 | CASSLQAAQETQYF | TGTGCCAGCAGCTTACAAGCGGCTCAAGAGACCCAGTACTTC
TRBJ2-7 | TRBD2 | TRBV4-3 | CASSQEVSWLAGGKSYEQYF | TGCGCCAGCAGCCAAGAAGTATCCTGGCTAGCGGGGGGGAAGTCCTACGAGCAGTACTTC
TRBJ2-4 | TRBD2 | TRBV27 | CASSLAGGSVKNIQYF | TGTGCCAGCAGTTTAGCGGGAGGATCAGTCAAAAACATTCAGTACTTC
TRBJ2-3 | NA | TRBV19 | CASSIRSGITDTQYF | TGTGCCAGTAGTATTCGGAGCGGTATAACGGATACGCAGTATTTT
TRBJ2-3 | TRBD2 | TRBV4-3 | CASSQEPYGGGNTQYF | TGCGCCAGCAGCCAAGAACCCTACGGGGGGGGAAATACGCAGTATTTT
TRBJ2-1 | NA | TRBV5-4 | CASSPRGTAFANEQFF | TGTGCCAGCAGCCCCCGGGGGACCGCTTTTGCCAATGAGCAGTTCTTC
TRBJ2-3 | NA | TRBV4-1 | CASSPEQGFRTDTQYF | TGCGCCAGCAGCCCCGAGCAGGGCTTCCGCACAGATACGCAGTATTTT
TRBJ1-4 | TRBD1 | TRBV5-1 | CASSLATGGAGEKLFF | TGCGCCAGCAGCCTGGCAACAGGGGGCGCAGGTGAAAAACTGTTTTTT
TRBJ2-1 | NA | TRBV10-1 | CASSPVDEQFF | TGCGCCAGCAGTCCGGTGGATGAGCAGTTCTTC
TRBJ2-2 | NA | TRBV5-1 | CASSIQGNTGELFF | TGCGCCAGCAGCATACAGGGGAACACCGGGGAGCTGTTTTTT
TRBJ2-7 | TRBD2 | TRBV15 | CATSKGERERESYEQYF | TGTGCCACCAGCAAAGGGGAGCGGGAAAGGGAAAGCTACGAGCAGTACTTC
TRBJ2-5 | NA | TRBV5-1 | CASSPRLEETQYF | TGCGCCAGCAGCCCACGACTGGAAGAGACCCAGTACTTC
TRBJ1-4 | NA | TRBV7-2 | CASSLASFNEKLFF | TGTGCCAGCAGCTTAGCTAGTTTTAATGAAAAACTGTTTTTT
TRBJ1-4 | TRBD1 | TRBV9 | CASSGGQGVWEKLFF | TGTGCCAGCAGCGGAGGACAGGGGGTTTGGGAAAAACTGTTTTTT
TRBJ2-7 | NA | TRBV5-1 | CASSLVLAETNEQYF | TGCGCCAGCAGCTTGGTATTAGCGGAGACCAACGAGCAGTACTTC
TRBJ1-5 | TRBD1 | TRBV19 | CASSPTRQGANQPQHF | TGTGCCAGTAGCCCCACGCGACAGGGAGCCAATCAGCCCCAGCATTTT
TRBJ2-7 | NA | TRBV6-1 | CASSVLRPQDYEQYF | TGTGCCAGCAGTGTACTCCGCCCCCAAGACTACGAGCAGTACTTC